This passage covers 6 T cell receptor beta chains from one sample sequenced in a study of post-analysis software for immune sequencing data. These TCRs' antigens remain unknown. The TCR beta cDNA libraries contained unique molecular identifiers. TCRdb reanalysed the PCR reads using MiXCR and keeps one entry per CDR3 protein. The sample lists some 260,000 distinct CDR3 sequences, 35% to 45% occurring once. Study observations and caveats: Five or six TRBV segments were significantly more frequent in patients than in controls. TRBV5-6, TRBV5-1 and TRBV20-1 were among these segments.

Sequencing was done on a sample of blood. Every receptor here comes from a girl between 5 and 17 years old with multiple sclerosis.

This chain links TRBV2 with TRBJ2-2; 7 bases align to TRBD2. Germline CDR1 SNHLY, CDR2 FYNNEI. J lost 5 bases, V lost 2 bases, and 5 bases had no gene match. The CDR3 consists of 15 residues. CDR3 residues: CASSELLAGTGELFF. Here the CDR3 DNA reads TGTGCCAGCAGTGAACTCTTAGCGGGTACCGGGGAGCTGTTTTTT.

The chain recombines TRBV6-1 with TRBJ2-2; D perhaps matches TRBD1 (6 bases). This CDR3 is 14 amino acids long. With 8 bases removed from V and 2 bases from J, the gap between germline ends came to 12 bases. Germline-derived CDR1 and CDR2 are MNHNS and SASEGT. The CDR3 nucleotides read TGTGCCAGCTCCGGGACACCAAACACCGGGGAGCTGTTTTTT. Translated: CASSGTPNTGELFF.

The count of this clonotype is one. This may be a read error, as it is one base from a much larger clone. The chain joins TRBV20-1 to TRBJ2-1; no clear D. The V end lost 0 bases, the J end lost 5 bases, and 5 bases lay between the germline ends. CDR3 length: 12 amino acids. CDR1 is DFQATT and CDR2 is SNEGSKA in the germline V gene (reference sequence). CDR3 sequence (DNA): TGCAGTGCTAGAGAAAGTAACAATGAGCAGTTCTTC. It is translated as CSARESNNEQFF.

This clonotype was counted many times. The chain carries TRBV20-1 and TRBJ1-5; D not certain. Germline loops: CDR1 DFQATT, CDR2 SNEGSKA (reference sequence). The CDR3 consists of 14 residues. With 3 bases removed from V and 3 bases from J, the gap between germline ends came to 12 bases. The CDR3, as DNA: TGCAGTGCTAGGTTTGGCAGGTACAATCAGCCCCAGCATTTT. Protein sequence: CSARFGRYNQPQHF.

Ten or more counts support this clonotype. The rearrangement links TRBV28 to TRBJ1-4; the D is unclear. Trimming shortened V by 4 bases and J by 3 bases, and 3 bases separated the two germline ends. The germline V gene has CDR1 MDHEN and CDR2 SYDVKM. This CDR3 has 12 residues. In nucleotides, the CDR3 is TGTGCCAGCAGTTCTTCTAATGAAAAACTGTTTTTT. This translates into CASSSSNEKLFF.

Regarding this clonotype: This may arise from a read error, as a much more abundant clone is one base away. The chain has TRBV20-1 and TRBJ2-1; 9 bases are a match to TRBD2. V shed 1 base, J shed 1 base, and the junction held 8 bases outside the gene matches. Germline values: CDR1 DFQATT, CDR2 SNEGSKA (reference sequence). CDR3 length: 17 amino acids. In DNA form, the CDR3 reads TGCAGTGCTAGAGGGGGAGGAGCGGGAGGATCCTACAATGAGCAGTTCTTC. Protein product: CSARGGGAGGSYNEQFF.